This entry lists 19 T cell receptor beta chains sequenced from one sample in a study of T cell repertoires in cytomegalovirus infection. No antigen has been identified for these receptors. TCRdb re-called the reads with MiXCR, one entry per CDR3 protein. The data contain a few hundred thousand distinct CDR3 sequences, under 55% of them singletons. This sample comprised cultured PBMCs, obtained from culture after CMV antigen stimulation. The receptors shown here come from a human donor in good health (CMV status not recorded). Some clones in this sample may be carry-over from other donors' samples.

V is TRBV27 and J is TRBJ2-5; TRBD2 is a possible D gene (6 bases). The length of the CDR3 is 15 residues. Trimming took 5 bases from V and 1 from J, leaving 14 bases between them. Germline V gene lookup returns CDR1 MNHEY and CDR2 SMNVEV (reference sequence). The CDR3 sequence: CASSPRGSGQETQYF. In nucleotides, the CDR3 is TGTGCCAGCAGTCCTCGAGGTAGCGGCCAAGAGACCCAGTACTTC.

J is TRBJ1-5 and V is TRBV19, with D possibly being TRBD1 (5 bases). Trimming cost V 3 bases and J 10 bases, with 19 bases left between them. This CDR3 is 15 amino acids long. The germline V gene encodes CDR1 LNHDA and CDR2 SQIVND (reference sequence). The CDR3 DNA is TGTGCCAGTAGTATTAACAGGCTCGGGGATGGACCCCAGCATTTT. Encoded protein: CASSINRLGDGPQHF. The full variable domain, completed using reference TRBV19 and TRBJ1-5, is DGGITQSPKYLFRKEGQNVTLSCEQNLNHDAMYWYRQDPGQGLRLIYYSQIVNDFQKGDIAEGYSVSREKKESFPLTVTSAQKNPTAFYLCASSINRLGDGPQHFGDGTRLSIL.

For the CDR3, the DNA is TGCAGTGCTGTCGGGACTAGCGGTTCCTCCTACAATGAGCAGTTCTTC. Amino acids: CSAVGTSGSSYNEQFF. This chain links TRBV20-1 with TRBJ2-1; TRBD2 agrees at 11 bases. The length of the CDR3 is 16 residues. CDR1 DFQATT and CDR2 SNEGSKA come from the germline V gene (reference sequence). The trim removed 5 bases at V and 0 bases at J, leaving 6 bases unmatched.

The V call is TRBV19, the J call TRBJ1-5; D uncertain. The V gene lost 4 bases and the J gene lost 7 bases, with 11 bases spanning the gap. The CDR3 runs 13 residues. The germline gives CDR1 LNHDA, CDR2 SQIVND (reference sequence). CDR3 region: CASSKGVNQPQHF. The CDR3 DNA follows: TGTGCCAGTAGTAAGGGTGTGAACCAGCCCCAGCATTTT. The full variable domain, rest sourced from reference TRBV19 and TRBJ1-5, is DGGITQSPKYLFRKEGQNVTLSCEQNLNHDAMYWYRQDPGQGLRLIYYSQIVNDFQKGDIAEGYSVSREKKESFPLTVTSAQKNPTAFYLCASSKGVNQPQHFGDGTRLSIL.

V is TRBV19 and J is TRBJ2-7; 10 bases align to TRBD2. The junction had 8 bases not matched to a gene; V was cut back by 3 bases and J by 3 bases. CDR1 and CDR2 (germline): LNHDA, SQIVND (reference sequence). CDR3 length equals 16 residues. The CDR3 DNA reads TGTGCCAGTAGTATTAGTAGGACTAGCGGAGACTACGAGCAGTACTTC. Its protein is CASSISRTSGDYEQYF. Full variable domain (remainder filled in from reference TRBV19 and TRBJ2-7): DGGITQSPKYLFRKEGQNVTLSCEQNLNHDAMYWYRQDPGQGLRLIYYSQIVNDFQKGDIAEGYSVSREKKESFPLTVTSAQKNPTAFYLCASSISRTSGDYEQYFGPGTRLTVT.

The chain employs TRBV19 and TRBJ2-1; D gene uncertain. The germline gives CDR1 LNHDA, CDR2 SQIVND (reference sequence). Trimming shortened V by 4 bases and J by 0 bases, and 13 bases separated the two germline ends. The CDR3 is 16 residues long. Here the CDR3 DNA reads TGTGCCAGTAGTACCCAGCCGCTACGCTCCTACAATGAGCAGTTCTTC. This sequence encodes CASSTQPLRSYNEQFF. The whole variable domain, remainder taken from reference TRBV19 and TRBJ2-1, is DGGITQSPKYLFRKEGQNVTLSCEQNLNHDAMYWYRQDPGQGLRLIYYSQIVNDFQKGDIAEGYSVSREKKESFPLTVTSAQKNPTAFYLCASSTQPLRSYNEQFFGPGTRLTVL.

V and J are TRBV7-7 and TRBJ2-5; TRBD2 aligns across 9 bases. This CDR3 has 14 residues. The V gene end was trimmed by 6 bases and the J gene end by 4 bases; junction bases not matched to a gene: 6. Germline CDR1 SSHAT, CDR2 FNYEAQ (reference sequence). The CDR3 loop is CASSVGTSPETQYF. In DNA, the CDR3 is TGTGCCAGCAGTGTTGGGACTAGCCCAGAGACCCAGTACTTC.

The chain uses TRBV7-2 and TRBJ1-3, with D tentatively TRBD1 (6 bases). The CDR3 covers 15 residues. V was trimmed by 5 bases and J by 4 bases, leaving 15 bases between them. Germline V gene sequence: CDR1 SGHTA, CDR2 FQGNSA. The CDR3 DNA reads TGTGCCAGCAGCGAGAGGGGGAATTGGGGAAACACCATATATTTT. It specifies CASSERGNWGNTIYF.

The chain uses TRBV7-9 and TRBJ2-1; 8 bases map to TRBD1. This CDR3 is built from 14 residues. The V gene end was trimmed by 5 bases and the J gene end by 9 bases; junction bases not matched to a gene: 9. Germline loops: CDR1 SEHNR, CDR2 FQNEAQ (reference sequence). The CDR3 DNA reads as TGTGCCAGCAGCAAACTGACAGGGGTTCGTGAGCAGTTCTTC. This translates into CASSKLTGVREQFF. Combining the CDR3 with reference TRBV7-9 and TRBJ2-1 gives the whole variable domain DTGVSQNPRHKITKRGQNVTFRCDPISEHNRLYWYRQTLGQGPEFLTYFQNEAQLEKSRLLSDRFSAERPKGSFSTLEIQRTEQGDSAMYLCASSKLTGVREQFFGPGTRLTVL.

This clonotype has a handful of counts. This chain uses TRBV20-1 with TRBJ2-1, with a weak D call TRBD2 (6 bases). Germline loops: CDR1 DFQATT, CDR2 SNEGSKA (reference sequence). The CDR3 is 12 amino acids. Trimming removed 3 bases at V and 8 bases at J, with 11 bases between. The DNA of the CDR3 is TGCAGTGCTAGTCACTCGGGGGATGAGCAGTTCTTC. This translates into CSASHSGDEQFF.

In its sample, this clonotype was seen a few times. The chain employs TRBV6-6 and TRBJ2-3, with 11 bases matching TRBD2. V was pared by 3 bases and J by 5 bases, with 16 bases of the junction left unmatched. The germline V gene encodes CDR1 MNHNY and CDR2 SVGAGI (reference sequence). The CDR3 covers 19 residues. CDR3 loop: CASSYPVGASGRPIDTQYF. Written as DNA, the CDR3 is TGTGCCAGCAGTTATCCGGTTGGGGCTAGCGGGAGGCCGATAGATACGCAGTATTTT.

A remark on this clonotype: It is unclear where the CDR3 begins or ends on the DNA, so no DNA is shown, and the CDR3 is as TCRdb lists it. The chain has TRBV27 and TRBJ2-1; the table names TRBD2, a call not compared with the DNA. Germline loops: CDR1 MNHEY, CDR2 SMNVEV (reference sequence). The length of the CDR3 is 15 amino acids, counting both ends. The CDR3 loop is CASSTSTSGYNEQFF.

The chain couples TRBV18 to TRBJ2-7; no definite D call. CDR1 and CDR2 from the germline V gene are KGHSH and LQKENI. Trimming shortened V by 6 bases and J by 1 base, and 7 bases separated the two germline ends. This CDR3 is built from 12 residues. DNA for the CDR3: TGTGCCAGCTCTCAGAGGTCCTACGAGCAGTACTTC. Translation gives CASSQRSYEQYF.

The CDR3 nucleotides are TGCAGTGCAACTACTAGCGGGATCGTCACAGATACGCAGTATTTT. Translated: CSATTSGIVTDTQYF. The chain has TRBV20-1 and TRBJ2-3; 10 bases agree with TRBD2. The CDR3 consists of 15 residues. Trimming removed 6 bases from V and 2 bases from J; junction bases left unmatched: 8. Germline V lookup: CDR1 DFQATT, CDR2 SNEGSKA (reference sequence).

CDR3 protein: CSARDLAGSYNEQFF. DNA of the CDR3: TGCAGTGCTAGAGATCTAGCGGGATCCTACAATGAGCAGTTCTTC. J is TRBJ2-1 and V is TRBV20-1, with 9 bases matching TRBD2. Germline lookup yields CDR1 DFQATT and CDR2 SNEGSKA (reference sequence). J was trimmed by 1 base and V by 0 bases; bases with no gene match: 1. The CDR3 consists of 15 residues.

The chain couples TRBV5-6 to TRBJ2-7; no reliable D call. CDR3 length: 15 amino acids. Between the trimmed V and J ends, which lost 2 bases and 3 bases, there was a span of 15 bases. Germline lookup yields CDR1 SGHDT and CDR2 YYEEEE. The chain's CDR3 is CASSFPRREIYEQYF. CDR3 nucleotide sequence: TGTGCCAGCAGCTTCCCGCGAAGGGAAATCTACGAGCAGTACTTC.

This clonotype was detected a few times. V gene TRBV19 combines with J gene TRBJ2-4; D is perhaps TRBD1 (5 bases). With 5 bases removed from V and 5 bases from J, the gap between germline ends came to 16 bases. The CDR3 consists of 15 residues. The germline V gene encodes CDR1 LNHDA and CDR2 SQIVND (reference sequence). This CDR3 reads CASSSPGLRENIQYF. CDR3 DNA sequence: TGTGCCAGTAGTTCGCCAGGCCTCAGGGAAAACATTCAGTACTTC.

The CDR3 bases are TGTGCCAGCAGTCGGGGACTAGGGCACCGGTCGGGGGAGCTGTTTTTT. Protein: CASSRGLGHRSGELFF. This chain uses TRBV6-1 with TRBJ2-2, with 8 bases identical to TRBD2. V lost 5 bases and J lost 8; bases outside the gene matches: 13. Germline loops: CDR1 MNHNS, CDR2 SASEGT. The CDR3 loop spans 16 amino acids.

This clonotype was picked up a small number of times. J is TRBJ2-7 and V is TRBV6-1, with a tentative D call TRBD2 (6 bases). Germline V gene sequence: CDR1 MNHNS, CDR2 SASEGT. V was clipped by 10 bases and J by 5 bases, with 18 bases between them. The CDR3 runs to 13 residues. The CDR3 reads CATGGQGNNEQYF. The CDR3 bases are TGTGCCACCGGAGGGCAGGGTAACAACGAGCAGTACTTC.